The text below deals with one TCR beta chain. Its cognate antigen is unknown. V was pared by 3 bases and J by 5 bases, with 8 bases between. Germline CDR1 is GTSNPN and CDR2 is SVGIG (reference sequence). This CDR3 spans 12 amino acids. This entry belongs to a study of OX40 agonist ivuxolimab in advanced cancers. The overall study: Hepatocellular carcinoma, melanoma, renal cell or head and neck cancer affected the dose-escalation patients.

The data were produced by immunoSEQ multiplex PCR, yet TCRdb's version contains in-frame clones alone and is incomplete. The table lists 50,000 to 75,000 clones, roughly 84% of them singletons. General study points: Among the lowest levels of clonal expansion were found in partial responders at 0.1-3.0 mg/kg.

This clonotype was sampled from an adult with an advanced solid tumor such as melanoma, head and neck, liver or kidney cancer. The sequenced sample was CD4+ or CD8+ T cells sorted from blood, obtained in a trial of the OX40 agonist ivuxolimab. The chain couples TRBV30 to TRBJ2-1; D call uncertain. The CDR3 sequence is CAWRYLHNEQFF. The CDR3 nucleotides are TGTGCCTGGAGGTACCTGCACAATGAGCAGTTCTTC. Combining the CDR3 with reference TRBV30 and TRBJ2-1 gives the whole variable domain SQTIHQWPATLVQPVGSPLSLECTVEGTSNPNLYWYRQAAGRGLQLLFYSVGIGQISSEVPQNLSASRPQDRQFILSSKKLLLSDSGFYLCAWRYLHNEQFFGPGTRLTVL.